What follows are 18 T cell receptor beta chains derived from one specimen sequenced in a study of OX40 agonist ivuxolimab in advanced cancers. The data were produced by immunoSEQ multiplex PCR, yet TCRdb's version contains in-frame clones alone and is incomplete. This table has 75,000 to 80,000 clones, about 85% appearing once. This specimen was CD4+ or CD8+ T cells sorted from blood, taken in a trial of the OX40 agonist ivuxolimab. The source of these receptors is an adult with an advanced solid tumor such as melanoma, head and neck, liver or kidney cancer.

This sequence joins TRBV7-3 and TRBJ2-2; 14 positions match TRBD2. The junction had 7 bases not matched to a gene; V was cut back by 5 bases and J by 5 bases. The CDR3 sequence is 17 residues long. Per the germline V gene, CDR1 is SGHTA and CDR2 is FQGTGA. The CDR3 is CASSPGLAGGGTGELFF. Written as DNA, the CDR3 is TGTGCCAGCAGCCCAGGACTAGCGGGAGGCGGAACCGGGGAGCTGTTTTTT.

J is TRBJ2-1 and V is TRBV5-1; a weak D match, TRBD1 (7 bases). V lost 4 bases, J lost 5 bases, and 10 bases lay in between. The CDR3 totals 13 residues. Germline V gene sequence: CDR1 SGHRS, CDR2 YFSETQ. DNA of the CDR3: TGCGCCAGCAGCCGCAGGGGGGACAATGAGCAGTTCTTC. Encoded protein: CASSRRGDNEQFF.

This clone has a single count. The chain has TRBV10-3 and TRBJ1-1; a weak D match, TRBD1 (6 bases). V lost 7 bases and J lost 0, with 18 bases in between. This CDR3 spans 16 amino acids. Per germline, CDR1 ENHRY and CDR2 SYGVKD. CDR3 bases: TGTGCCATCAAATGGGATAAGGGACATCTGAACACTGAAGCTTTCTTT. It is translated as CAIKWDKGHLNTEAFF.

The gene calls are TRBV4-1 and TRBJ2-7; 10 bases fit TRBD1. The germline V gene encodes CDR1 MGHRA and CDR2 YSYEKL. This CDR3 is built from 15 residues. With V trimmed by 2 bases and J by 4 bases, 5 bases remained unmatched. CDR3 sequence: CASSQSRQGAYEQYF. The CDR3 DNA sequence: TGCGCCAGCAGCCAAAGTCGACAGGGGGCTTACGAGCAGTACTTC.

CDR3: CASSFGQGSDEQFF. The CDR3 DNA follows: TGTGCCAGCAGCTTCGGTCAGGGGAGCGATGAGCAGTTCTTC. The chain carries TRBV7-9 and TRBJ2-1, with D possibly being TRBD1 (6 bases). Trimming removed 3 bases from V and 8 bases from J, with 14 bases in between. Germline lookup yields CDR1 SEHNR and CDR2 FQNEAQ (reference sequence). The CDR3 is made up of 14 amino acids.

The V call is TRBV28, the J call TRBJ1-1; D gene ambiguous. Looked up from germline, CDR1 is MDHEN and CDR2 is SYDVKM. V dropped 1 base and J dropped 0 bases, with 6 bases sitting between them. This CDR3 is built from 14 residues. CDR3 sequence (DNA): TGTGCCAGCAGTTTATACGGGATGAACACTGAAGCTTTCTTT. The encoded protein is CASSLYGMNTEAFF.

As regards this clone: Relative to the germline gene, one junction end is altered; a read error may explain this. This sequence joins TRBV7-2 and TRBJ2-1, with TRBD2 matching 7 bases. The CDR3 is 15 amino acids. Germline CDR1 SGHTA, CDR2 FQGNSA. This CDR3 is CASRLAGSSYNEQFF. As DNA, the CDR3 is TGTGCCAGCAGGTTAGCGGGCAGCTCCTACAATGAGCAGTTCTTC. Full variable domain (missing parts from reference TRBV7-2 and TRBJ2-1): GAGVSQSPSNKVTEKGKDVELRCDPISGHTALYWYRQSLGQGLEFLIYFQGNSAPDKSGLPSDRFSAERTGGSVSTLTIQRTQQEDSAVYLCASRLAGSSYNEQFFGPGTRLTVL.

This chain joins TRBV11-3 and TRBJ1-1, with 7 bases aligning to TRBD1. Germline CDR1 is SGHNT and CDR2 is YENEEA. V was pared by 4 bases and J by 1 base, with 3 bases of the junction left unmatched. The CDR3 is 14 amino acids. This CDR3 reads CASSSRTGNTEAFF. As DNA, the CDR3 is TGTGCCAGCAGCTCAAGGACAGGGAACACTGAAGCTTTCTTT.

This rearrangement joins TRBV15 to TRBJ1-5, with 9 bases aligning to TRBD1. J was trimmed by 9 bases and V by 5 bases; bases with no gene match: 14. CDR1 is LNHNV, CDR2 YYDKDF, per germline (reference sequence). The CDR3 loop spans 16 amino acids. The CDR3: CATSPPRQGDFPPQHF. The CDR3 nucleotides are TGTGCCACCAGCCCTCCCCGACAGGGGGATTTTCCGCCCCAGCATTTT.

The rearrangement links TRBV13 to TRBJ2-3; TRBD2 aligns across 8 bases. The CDR3 spans 14 residues. The trim removed 5 bases at V and 3 bases at J, leaving 4 bases unmatched. CDR1 and CDR2 from the germline V gene are PRHDT and FYEKMQ (reference sequence). The CDR3 reads CASSAGTSTDTQYF. In DNA, the CDR3 is TGTGCCAGCAGCGCTGGGACTAGTACAGATACGCAGTATTTT. The full variable domain, in which reference TRBV13 and TRBJ2-3 provide the parts outside the CDR3, is AAGVIQSPRHLIKEKRETATLKCYPIPRHDTVYWYQQGPGQDPQFLISFYEKMQSDKGSIPDRFSAQQFSDYHSELNMSSLELGDSALYFCASSAGTSTDTQYFGPGTRLTVL.

This chain connects TRBV4-3 to TRBJ1-6; 9 nucleotides match TRBD1. V dropped 0 bases and J dropped 7; count of bases not matched to a gene: 4. Germline V gene lookup returns CDR1 LGHNA and CDR2 YSLEER. This CDR3 has 16 residues. The CDR3: CASSQDPDRGNSPLHF. The CDR3 DNA reads as TGCGCCAGCAGCCAAGATCCGGACAGGGGAAATTCACCCCTCCACTTT.

CDR3 sequence reads: CSVVVNRGDYGYTF. In DNA form, the CDR3 reads TGCAGCGTTGTTGTAAACCGAGGAGACTATGGCTACACCTTC. This chain links TRBV29-1 with TRBJ1-2; D gene unclear. The CDR3 is made up of 14 amino acids. Trimming removed 4 bases at V and 3 bases at J, with 15 bases between. Germline lookup yields CDR1 SQVTM and CDR2 ANQGSEA.

Only a few counts were recorded for this clone. The rearrangement links TRBV5-1 to TRBJ2-7, with D possibly matching TRBD1 (5 bases). There are 15 residues in the CDR3. V lost 4 bases and J 2 bases, leaving 16 bases between the germline ends. From germline, CDR1 is SGHRS and CDR2 YFSETQ. Here the CDR3 reads CASSQATGGAYEQYF. The CDR3 coding sequence is TGCGCCAGCAGCCAAGCAACAGGTGGGGCCTACGAGCAGTACTTC.

The rearrangement joins TRBV7-9 to TRBJ1-1, with unresolved D. Germline V lookup: CDR1 SEHNR, CDR2 FQNEAQ (reference sequence). The CDR3 is made up of 11 amino acids. The V gene lost 2 bases and the J gene lost 11 bases, with 9 bases spanning the gap. The chain's CDR3 is CASSLNPRAFF. CDR3 nucleotide sequence: TGTGCCAGCAGCTTAAACCCTCGGGCTTTCTTT.

V is TRBV7-2 and J is TRBJ1-3; D is perhaps TRBD1 (5 bases). This CDR3 contains 15 residues. Germline assignment: CDR1 SGHTA and CDR2 FQGNSA. V lost 5 bases and J lost 3, with 14 bases in between. The DNA for the CDR3 is TGTGCCAGCAGCCCAGAATGGGACTTTGGAAACACCATATATTTT. Amino acids: CASSPEWDFGNTIYF.

The chain is built from TRBV5-4 and TRBJ2-1; TRBD1 agrees at 7 bases. V trimming: 1 base; J trimming: 6 bases; junction bases outside the gene matches: 13. CDR1 and CDR2 (germline): SGHNT, YYREEE (reference sequence). CDR3 length: 17 residues. The CDR3: CASSLMGGPGGSNEQFF. In nucleotides, the CDR3 is TGTGCCAGCAGCTTGATGGGTGGGCCAGGGGGTTCCAATGAGCAGTTCTTC.

This clone appeared a few times. J is TRBJ2-7 and V is TRBV14; TRBD2 matches at 13 bases. Germline CDR1 is SGHDN and CDR2 is FVKESK. CDR3 length: 14 amino acids. With V trimmed by 6 bases and J by 7 bases, 6 bases remained unmatched. This CDR3 reads CASSGLAGAQEQYF. The CDR3 DNA reads as TGTGCCAGCAGTGGACTAGCGGGAGCTCAAGAGCAGTACTTC.

The table lists this clone with a count of one. The CDR3 here is CASSGQNYGYTF. The DNA for the CDR3 is TGTGCCAGTAGTGGCCAGAACTATGGCTACACCTTC. The gene calls are TRBV19 and TRBJ1-2; no firm D call. Looked up from germline, CDR1 is LNHDA and CDR2 is SQIVND (reference sequence). The CDR3 extends over 12 amino acids. Trimming cost V 5 bases and J 2 bases, with 6 bases left between them.